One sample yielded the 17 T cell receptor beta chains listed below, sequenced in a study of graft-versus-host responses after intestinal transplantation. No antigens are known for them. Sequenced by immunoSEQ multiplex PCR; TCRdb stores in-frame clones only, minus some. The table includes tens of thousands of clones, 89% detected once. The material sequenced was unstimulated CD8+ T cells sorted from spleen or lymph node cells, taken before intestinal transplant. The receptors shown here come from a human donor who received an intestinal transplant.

The CDR3 nucleotides read TGTGCCAGCAGCCTGGAAGGGGATGAGCAGTTCTTC. This codes for CASSLEGDEQFF. The chain uses TRBV13 and TRBJ2-1, with D possibly matching TRBD1 (5 bases). CDR3 size: 12 residues. Between the trimmed V and J ends, which lost 5 bases and 8 bases, there was a span of 10 bases. CDR1 is PRHDT and CDR2 is FYEKMQ in the germline V gene (reference sequence).

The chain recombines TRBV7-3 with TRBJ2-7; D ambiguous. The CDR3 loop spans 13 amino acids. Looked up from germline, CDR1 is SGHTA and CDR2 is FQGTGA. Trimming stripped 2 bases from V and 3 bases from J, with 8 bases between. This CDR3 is CASSLGAYYEQYF. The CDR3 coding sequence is TGTGCCAGCAGCTTAGGTGCGTACTACGAGCAGTACTTC.

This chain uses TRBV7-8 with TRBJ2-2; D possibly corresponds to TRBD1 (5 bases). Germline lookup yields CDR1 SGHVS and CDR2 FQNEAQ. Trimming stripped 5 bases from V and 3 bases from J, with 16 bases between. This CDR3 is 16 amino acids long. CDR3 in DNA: TGTGCCAGCAGCGCGAGGAGAACAGGTTACACCGGGGAGCTGTTTTTT. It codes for CASSARRTGYTGELFF.

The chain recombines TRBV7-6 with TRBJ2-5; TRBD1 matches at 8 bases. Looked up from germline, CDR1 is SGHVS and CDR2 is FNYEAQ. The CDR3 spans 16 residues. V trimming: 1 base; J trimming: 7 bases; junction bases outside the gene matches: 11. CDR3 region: CASSLDPGGGSVTQYF. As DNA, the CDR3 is TGTGCCAGCAGCTTAGATCCAGGGGGCGGAAGTGTGACCCAGTACTTC.

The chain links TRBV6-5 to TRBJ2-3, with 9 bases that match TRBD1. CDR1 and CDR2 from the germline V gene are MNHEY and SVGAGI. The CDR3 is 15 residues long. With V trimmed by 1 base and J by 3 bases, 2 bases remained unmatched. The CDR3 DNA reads TGTGCCAGCAGTTACTTACAGGGGGCGACAGATACGCAGTATTTT. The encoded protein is CASSYLQGATDTQYF.

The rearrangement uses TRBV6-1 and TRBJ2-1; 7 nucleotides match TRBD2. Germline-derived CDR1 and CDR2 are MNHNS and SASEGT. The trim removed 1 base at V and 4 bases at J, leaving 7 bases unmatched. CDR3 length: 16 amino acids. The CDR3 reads CASSEGPGGEYNEQFF. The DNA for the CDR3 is TGTGCCAGCAGTGAAGGCCCGGGGGGAGAGTACAATGAGCAGTTCTTC.

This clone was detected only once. CDR3 protein: CATQGLAQETQYF. CDR3 nucleotide sequence: TGTGCCACCCAAGGACTAGCGCAAGAGACCCAGTACTTC. The V call is TRBV10-3, the J call TRBJ2-5; 9 bases fit TRBD2. The ends lost 10 bases at V and 2 bases at J; junction bases unmatched: 5. The V gene's germline CDR1 is ENHRY and CDR2 SYGVKD. The CDR3 has 13 residues.

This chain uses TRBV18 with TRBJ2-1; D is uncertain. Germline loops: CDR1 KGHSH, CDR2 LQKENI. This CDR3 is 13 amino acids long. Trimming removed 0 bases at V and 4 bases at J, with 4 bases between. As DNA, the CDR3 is TGTGCCAGCTCACCACCGGCATACAATGAGCAGTTCTTC. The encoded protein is CASSPPAYNEQFF.

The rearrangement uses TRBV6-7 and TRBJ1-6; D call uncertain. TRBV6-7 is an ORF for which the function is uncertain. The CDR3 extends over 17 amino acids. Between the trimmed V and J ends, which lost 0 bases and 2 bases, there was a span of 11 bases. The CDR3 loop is CASSYSTAAPYNSPLHF. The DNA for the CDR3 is TGTGCCAGCAGTTACTCCACAGCGGCCCCCTATAATTCACCCCTCCACTTT.

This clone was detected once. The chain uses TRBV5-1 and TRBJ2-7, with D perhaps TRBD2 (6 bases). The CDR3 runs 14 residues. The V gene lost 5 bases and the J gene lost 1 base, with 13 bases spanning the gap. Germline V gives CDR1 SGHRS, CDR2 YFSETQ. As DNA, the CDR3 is TGCGCCAGCAGGCCACTTAGCGGATCCTACGAGCAGTACTTC. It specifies CASRPLSGSYEQYF.

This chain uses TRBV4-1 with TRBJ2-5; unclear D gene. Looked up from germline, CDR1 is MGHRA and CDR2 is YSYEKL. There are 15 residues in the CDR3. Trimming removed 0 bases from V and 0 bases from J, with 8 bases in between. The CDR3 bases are TGCGCCAGCAGCCAAGATCACCAGAACCAAGAGACCCAGTACTTC. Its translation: CASSQDHQNQETQYF.

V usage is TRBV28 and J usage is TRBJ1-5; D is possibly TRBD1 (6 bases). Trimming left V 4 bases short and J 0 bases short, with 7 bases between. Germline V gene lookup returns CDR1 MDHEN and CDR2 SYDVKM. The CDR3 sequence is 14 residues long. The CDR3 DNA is TGTGCCAGCAGTTCGGACAGTAGCAATCAGCCCCAGCATTTT. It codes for CASSSDSSNQPQHF.

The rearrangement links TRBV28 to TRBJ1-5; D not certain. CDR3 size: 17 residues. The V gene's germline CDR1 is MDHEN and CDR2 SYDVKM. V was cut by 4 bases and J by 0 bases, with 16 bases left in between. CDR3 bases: TGTGCCAGCAGTTCCCTCTCGGGCGGGCTTAGCAATCAGCCCCAGCATTTT. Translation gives CASSSLSGGLSNQPQHF.

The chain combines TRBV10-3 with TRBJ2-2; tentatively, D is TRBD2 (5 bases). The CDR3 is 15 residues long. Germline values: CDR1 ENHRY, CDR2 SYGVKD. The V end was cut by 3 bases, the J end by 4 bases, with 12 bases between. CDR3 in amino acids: CAISDRRWGTGELFF. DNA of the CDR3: TGTGCCATCAGTGATAGGAGGTGGGGCACCGGGGAGCTGTTTTTT.

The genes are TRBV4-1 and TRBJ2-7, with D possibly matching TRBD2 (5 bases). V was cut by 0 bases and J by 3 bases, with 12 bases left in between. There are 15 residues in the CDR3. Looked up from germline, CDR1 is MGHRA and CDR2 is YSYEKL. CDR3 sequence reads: CASSQDLDEGYEQYF. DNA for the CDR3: TGCGCCAGCAGCCAAGACCTTGACGAGGGCTACGAGCAGTACTTC.

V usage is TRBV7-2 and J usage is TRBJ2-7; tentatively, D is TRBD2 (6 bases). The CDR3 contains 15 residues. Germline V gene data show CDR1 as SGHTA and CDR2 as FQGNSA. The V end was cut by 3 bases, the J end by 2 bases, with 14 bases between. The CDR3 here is CASSFRLDQPYEQYF. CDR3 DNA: TGTGCCAGCAGCTTTCGACTAGATCAACCCTACGAGCAGTACTTC.

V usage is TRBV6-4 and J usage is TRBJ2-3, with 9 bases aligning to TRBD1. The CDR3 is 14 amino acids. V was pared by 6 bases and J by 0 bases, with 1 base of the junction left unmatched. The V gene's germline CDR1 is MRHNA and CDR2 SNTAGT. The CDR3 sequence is CASRQGASTDTQYF. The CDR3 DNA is TGTGCCAGCAGACAGGGGGCGAGCACAGATACGCAGTATTTT.